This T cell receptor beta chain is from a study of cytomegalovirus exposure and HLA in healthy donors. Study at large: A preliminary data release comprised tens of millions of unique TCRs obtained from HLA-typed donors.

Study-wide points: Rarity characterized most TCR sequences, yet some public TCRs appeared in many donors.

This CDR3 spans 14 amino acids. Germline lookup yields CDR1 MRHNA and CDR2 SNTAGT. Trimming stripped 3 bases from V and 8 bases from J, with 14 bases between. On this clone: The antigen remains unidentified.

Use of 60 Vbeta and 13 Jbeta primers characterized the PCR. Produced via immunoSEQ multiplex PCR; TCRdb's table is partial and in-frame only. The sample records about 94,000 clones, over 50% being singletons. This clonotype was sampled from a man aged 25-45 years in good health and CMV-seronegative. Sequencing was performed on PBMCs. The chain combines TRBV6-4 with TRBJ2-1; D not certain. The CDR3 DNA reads TGTGCCAGCAGTGAATCCGGGTTAAGCGATGAGCAGTTCTTC. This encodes CASSESGLSDEQFF.